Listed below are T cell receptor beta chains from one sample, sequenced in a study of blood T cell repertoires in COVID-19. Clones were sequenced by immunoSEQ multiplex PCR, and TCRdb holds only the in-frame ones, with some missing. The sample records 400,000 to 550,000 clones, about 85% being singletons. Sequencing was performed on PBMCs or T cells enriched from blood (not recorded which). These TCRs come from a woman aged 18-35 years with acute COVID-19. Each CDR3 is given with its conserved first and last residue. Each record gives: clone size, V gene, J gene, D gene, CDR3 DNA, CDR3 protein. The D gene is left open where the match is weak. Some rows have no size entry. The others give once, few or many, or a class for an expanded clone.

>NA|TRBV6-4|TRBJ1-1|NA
TGTGCCAGCAGTGAGGGGCAGGGTACTGAAGCTTTCTTT
CASSEGQGTEAFF
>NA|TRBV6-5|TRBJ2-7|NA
TGTGCCAGCAGTTACTGGGGGGTATCCTACGAGCAGTACTTC
CASSYWGVSYEQYF
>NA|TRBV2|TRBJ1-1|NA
TGTGCCAGCAGTGAGGTCGGGGACACTGAAGCTTTCTTT
CASSEVGDTEAFF
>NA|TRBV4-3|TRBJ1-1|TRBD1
TGCGCCAGCAGCCAATGGGGACAGCCTATGAACACTGAAGCTTTCTTT
CASSQWGQPMNTEAFF
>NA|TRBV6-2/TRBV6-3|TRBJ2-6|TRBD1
TGTGCCAGCAGTTATCCCTCAACCGGGACAGCTTTTCCTGGGGCCAACGTCCTGACTTTC
CASSYPSTGTAFPGANVLTF
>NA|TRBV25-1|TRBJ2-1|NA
TGTGCCAGCGCTCGACCGGGAAGCTCCTACAATGAGCAGTTCTTC
CASARPGSSYNEQFF
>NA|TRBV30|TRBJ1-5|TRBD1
TGTGCCTGGAGTTCTGGCCAGGGGGCCAATCAGCCCCAGCATTTT
CAWSSGQGANQPQHF
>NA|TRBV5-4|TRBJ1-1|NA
TGTGCCAGCAGCCGAGGTTCGTCTATGAACACTGAAGCTTTCTTT
CASSRGSSMNTEAFF
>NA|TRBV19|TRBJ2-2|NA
TGTGCCAGTAGTACCAAGACAGGGAACACCGGGGAGCTGTTTTTT
CASSTKTGNTGELFF
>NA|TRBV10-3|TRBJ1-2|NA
TGTGCCATCGGGGGGGGAAGATATGGCTACACCTTC
CAIGGGRYGYTF
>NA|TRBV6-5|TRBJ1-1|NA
TGTGCCAGCAGTCGGGAGAAATACACTGAAGCTTTCTTT
CASSREKYTEAFF
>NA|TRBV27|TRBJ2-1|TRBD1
TGTGCCAGCGGGACAGGGGTGGGCTACAATGAGCAGTTCTTC
CASGTGVGYNEQFF
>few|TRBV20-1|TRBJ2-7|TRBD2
TGCAGTGCTAGTAGCTCCGGGACTAGCGGGAGTCTTTACGAGCAGTACTTC
CSASSSGTSGSLYEQYF
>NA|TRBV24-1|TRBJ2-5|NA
TGTGCCACCAGTGATTTTGAGGGAGAGACCCAGTACTTC
CATSDFEGETQYF
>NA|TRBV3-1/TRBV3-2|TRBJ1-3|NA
TGTGCCAGCAGCCCGGACACCACCTCTGGAAACACCATATATTTT
CASSPDTTSGNTIYF
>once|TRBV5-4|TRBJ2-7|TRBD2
TGTGCCAGCAGCCCGGGGGGGGGAGGTCTAGGTGCCTACGAGCAGTACTTC
CASSPGGGGLGAYEQYF